The T cell receptor (beta chain) described here comes from a study of regulatory T cells in long-lasting Graves disease. Construction of TCR beta libraries relied on iRepertoire HTBI primers and on Arm-PCR targeting CDR3 regions. TCRdb redid the calling of the multiplex PCR reads with MiXCR, one entry per CDR3 protein. The sample holds about 470,000 distinct CDR3 sequences; less than 25% are singletons and the top ten take approximately 8%. Time point: persistent/refractory GD, antithyroid drugs over 5 years with positive TRAb. Isolated PBMC RNA provided the starting material for the TCR library. Germline V gene lookup returns CDR1 MDHEN and CDR2 SYDVKM. CDR3 length equals 15 residues. V dropped 3 bases and J dropped 6 bases, with 15 bases sitting between them. Study-wide results and limits: Newly diagnosed patients shared about a thousand public clonotypes; persistent patients shared more than 2,500.

This clonotype appeared a few times. Its target is not known. The clonotype was recovered from a female donor with Graves disease. The gene calls are TRBV28 and TRBJ2-1; D is unclear. The source material was peripheral blood mononuclear cells (PBMCs), sampled when the disease was refractory, from a patient treated with antithyroid drugs. The CDR3 region is CASSFLSFKSNEQFF. CDR3 DNA: TGTGCCAGCAGTTTTCTCAGTTTCAAATCCAATGAGCAGTTCTTC.